What follows describes a single TCR beta chain. The CDR3 is made up of 17 amino acids. Germline values: CDR1 MNHNY, CDR2 SVGAGI (reference sequence). The junction had 16 bases not matched to a gene; V was cut back by 6 bases and J by 6 bases. This sample is drawn from a study of blood T cell repertoires in COVID-19. Study-level information: Nucleic acid was either cDNA or gDNA, and it came from T cells, B-cell-depleted T cells, or PBMCs.

Authors' analysis steps: Estimation of nucleated cell counts was performed using reference gene primer amplification. Using immunoSEQ multiplex PCR, the repertoire was profiled, and TCRdb retains in-frame clones only, with some absent. V and J calls and clone size follow that table, whereas D and trimming were derived from the DNA. The sample has about 250,000 clones; around 86% are singletons. This TCR was sampled from a man in his forties or fifties who had recovered from COVID-19. The sequenced sample was PBMCs or T cells enriched from blood (not recorded which). The chain joins TRBV6-6 to TRBJ2-3; 9 nucleotides agree with TRBD2. The CDR3 DNA reads TGTGCCAGCAGCGCCGAGCCCGCGGGAGGGCCATTGGATACGCAGTATTTT. Encoded protein: CASSAEPAGGPLDTQYF.